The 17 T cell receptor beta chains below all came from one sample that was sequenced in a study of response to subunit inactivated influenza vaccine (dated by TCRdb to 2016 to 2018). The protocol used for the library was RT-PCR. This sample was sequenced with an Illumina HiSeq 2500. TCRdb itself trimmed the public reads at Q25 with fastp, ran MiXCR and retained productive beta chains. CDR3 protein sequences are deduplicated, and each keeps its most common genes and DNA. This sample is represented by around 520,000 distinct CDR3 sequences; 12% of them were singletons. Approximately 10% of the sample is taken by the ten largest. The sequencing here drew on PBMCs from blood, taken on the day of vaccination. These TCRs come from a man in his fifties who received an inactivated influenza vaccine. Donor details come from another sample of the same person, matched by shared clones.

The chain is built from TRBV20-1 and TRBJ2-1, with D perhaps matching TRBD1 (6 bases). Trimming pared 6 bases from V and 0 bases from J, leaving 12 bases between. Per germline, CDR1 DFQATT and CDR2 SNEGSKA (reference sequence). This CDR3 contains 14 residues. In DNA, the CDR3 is TGCAGTGCGACAGGCCCCGACTCCTACAATGAGCAGTTCTTC. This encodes CSATGPDSYNEQFF.

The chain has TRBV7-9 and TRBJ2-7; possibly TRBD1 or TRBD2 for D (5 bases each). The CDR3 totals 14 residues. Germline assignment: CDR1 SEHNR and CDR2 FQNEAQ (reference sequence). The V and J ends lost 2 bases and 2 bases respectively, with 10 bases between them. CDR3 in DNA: TGTGCCAGCAGCTTACCGGGGCCGGCCTACGAGCAGTACTTC. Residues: CASSLPGPAYEQYF.

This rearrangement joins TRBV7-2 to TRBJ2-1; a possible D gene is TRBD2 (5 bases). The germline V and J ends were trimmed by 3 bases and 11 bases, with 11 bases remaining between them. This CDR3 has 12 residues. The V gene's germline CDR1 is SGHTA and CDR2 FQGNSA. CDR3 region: CASSLEVGKQFF. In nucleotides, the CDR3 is TGTGCCAGCAGCTTGGAGGTGGGTAAGCAGTTCTTC.

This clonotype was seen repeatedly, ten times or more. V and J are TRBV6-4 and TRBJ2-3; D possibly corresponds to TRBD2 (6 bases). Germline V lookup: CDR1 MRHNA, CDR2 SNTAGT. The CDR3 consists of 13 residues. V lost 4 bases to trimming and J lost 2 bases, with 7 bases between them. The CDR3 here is CASSGGDTDTQYF. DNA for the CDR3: TGTGCCAGCAGTGGGGGGGACACAGATACGCAGTATTTT.

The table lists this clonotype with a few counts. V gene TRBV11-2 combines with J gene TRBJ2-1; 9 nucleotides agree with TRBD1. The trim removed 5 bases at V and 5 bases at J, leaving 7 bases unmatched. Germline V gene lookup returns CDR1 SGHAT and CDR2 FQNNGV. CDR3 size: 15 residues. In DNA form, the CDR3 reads TGTGCCAGCAGCCGGGCGGGACAGGGTAACAATGAGCAGTTCTTC. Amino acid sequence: CASSRAGQGNNEQFF. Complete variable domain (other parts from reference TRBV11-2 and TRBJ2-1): EAGVAQSPRYKIIEKRQSVAFWCNPISGHATLYWYQQILGQGPKLLIQFQNNGVVDDSQLPKDRFSAERLKGVDSTLKIQPAKLEDSAVYLCASSRAGQGNNEQFFGPGTRLTVL.

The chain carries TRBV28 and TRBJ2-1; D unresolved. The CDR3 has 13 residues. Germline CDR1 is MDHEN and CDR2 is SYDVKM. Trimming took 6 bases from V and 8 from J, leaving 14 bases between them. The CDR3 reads CASSPPAKDEQFF. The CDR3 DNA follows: TGTGCCAGCAGCCCGCCAGCCAAGGATGAGCAGTTCTTC.

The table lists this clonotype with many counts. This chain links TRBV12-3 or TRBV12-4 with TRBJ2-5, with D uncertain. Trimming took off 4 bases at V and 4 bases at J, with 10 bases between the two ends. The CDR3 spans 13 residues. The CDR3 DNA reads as TGTGCCAGCAGTTGGGCCCGTGGAGAGACCCAGTACTTC. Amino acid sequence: CASSWARGETQYF.

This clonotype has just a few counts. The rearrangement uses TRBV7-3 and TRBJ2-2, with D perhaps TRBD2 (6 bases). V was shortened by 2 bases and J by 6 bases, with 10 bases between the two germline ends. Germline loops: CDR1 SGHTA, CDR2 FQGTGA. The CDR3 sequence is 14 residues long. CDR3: CASSLASAAGELFF. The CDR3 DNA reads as TGTGCCAGCAGCTTAGCTAGCGCAGCCGGGGAGCTGTTTTTT.

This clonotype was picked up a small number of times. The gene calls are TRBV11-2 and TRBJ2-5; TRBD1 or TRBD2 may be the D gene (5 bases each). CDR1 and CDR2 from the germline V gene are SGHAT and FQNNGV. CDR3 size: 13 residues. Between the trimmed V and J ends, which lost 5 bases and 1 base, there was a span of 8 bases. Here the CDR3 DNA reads TGTGCCAGCAGCCGAGGGGCCCAAGAGACCCAGTACTTC. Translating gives CASSRGAQETQYF.

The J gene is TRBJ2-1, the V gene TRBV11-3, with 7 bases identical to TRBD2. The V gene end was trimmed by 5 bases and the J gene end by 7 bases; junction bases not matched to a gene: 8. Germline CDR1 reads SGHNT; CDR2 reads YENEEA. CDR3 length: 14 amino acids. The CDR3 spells CASSPAAGVNEQFF. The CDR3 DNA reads TGTGCCAGCAGCCCGGCGGCGGGAGTAAATGAGCAGTTCTTC.

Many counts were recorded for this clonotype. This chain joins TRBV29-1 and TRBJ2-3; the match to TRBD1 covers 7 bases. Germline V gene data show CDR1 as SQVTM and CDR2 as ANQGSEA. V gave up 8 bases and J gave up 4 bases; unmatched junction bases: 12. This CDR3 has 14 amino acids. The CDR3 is CSTQQGNGADTQYF. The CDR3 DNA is TGCAGCACCCAACAGGGGAACGGGGCAGATACGCAGTATTTT.

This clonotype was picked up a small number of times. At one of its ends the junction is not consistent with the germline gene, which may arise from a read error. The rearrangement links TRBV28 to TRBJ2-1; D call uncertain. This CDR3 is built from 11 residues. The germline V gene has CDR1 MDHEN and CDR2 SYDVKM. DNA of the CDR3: TGTGCCAGCAGTTTGGGCCATATCGAGCTCTTC. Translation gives CASSLGHIELF.

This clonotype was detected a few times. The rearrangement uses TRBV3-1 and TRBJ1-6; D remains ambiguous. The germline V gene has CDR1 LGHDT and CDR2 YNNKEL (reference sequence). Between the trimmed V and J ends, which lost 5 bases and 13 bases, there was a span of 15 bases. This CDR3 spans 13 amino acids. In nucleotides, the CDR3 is TGTGCCAGCAGCACTAGACCTGGTGGGCCCCTCCACTTT. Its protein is CASSTRPGGPLHF.

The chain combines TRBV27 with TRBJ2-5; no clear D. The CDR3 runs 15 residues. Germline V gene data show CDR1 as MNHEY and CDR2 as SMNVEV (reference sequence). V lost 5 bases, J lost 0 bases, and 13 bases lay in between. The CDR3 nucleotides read TGTGCCAGCAGTCCACAGATAGCAGACCAAGAGACCCAGTACTTC. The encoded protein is CASSPQIADQETQYF.

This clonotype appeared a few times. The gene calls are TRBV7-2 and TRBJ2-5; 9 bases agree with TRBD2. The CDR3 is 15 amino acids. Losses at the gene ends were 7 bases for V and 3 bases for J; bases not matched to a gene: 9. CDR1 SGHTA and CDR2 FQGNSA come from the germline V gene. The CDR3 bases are TGTGCCAGCACTCCCCAAAGACTAGCGGAAGAGACCCAGTACTTC. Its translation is CASTPQRLAEETQYF.

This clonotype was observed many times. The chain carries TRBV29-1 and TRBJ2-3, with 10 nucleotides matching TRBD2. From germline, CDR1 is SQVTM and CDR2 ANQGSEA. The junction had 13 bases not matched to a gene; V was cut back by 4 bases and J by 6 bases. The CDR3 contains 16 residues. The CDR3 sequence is CSVVTSGARVWDTQYF. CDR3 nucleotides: TGCAGCGTTGTTACTAGCGGGGCTCGTGTATGGGATACGCAGTATTTT.

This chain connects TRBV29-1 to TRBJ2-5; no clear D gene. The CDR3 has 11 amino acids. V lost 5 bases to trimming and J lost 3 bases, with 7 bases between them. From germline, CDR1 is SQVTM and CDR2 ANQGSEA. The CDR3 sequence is CSVREKETQYF. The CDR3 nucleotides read TGCAGCGTTAGGGAAAAAGAGACCCAGTACTTC.